These 9 T cell receptor beta chains share one sample of origin, sequenced in a study of blood T cells in healthy people across ages. A sample-barcoded 5' primer and a J-beta primer mix were used in a second PCR of about 7 to 12 cycles. From the 5' RACE reads, TCRdb called clonotypes with MiXCR, one entry per CDR3 protein. The sample has fewer than 1.5 million distinct CDR3 sequences, 42% seen once; the top ten hold roughly 7.9%. The sample consisted of blood. These receptors all stem from a young woman in good health.

The rearrangement uses TRBV3-1 and TRBJ2-1, with 9 bases identical to TRBD1. Per germline, CDR1 LGHDT and CDR2 YNNKEL (reference sequence). V lost 6 bases and J lost 5; bases outside the gene matches: 8. The length of the CDR3 is 15 residues. As DNA, the CDR3 is TGTGCCAGCAGAACCGGGACAGGGTCCAACAATGAGCAGTTCTTC. Encoded protein: CASRTGTGSNNEQFF.

This clonotype was counted a few times. The J gene is TRBJ2-7, the V gene TRBV21-1. TRBV21-1 is described as a pseudogene. CDR3 size: 12 residues. CDR3 sequence reads: CARHPRPYEQYF. The CDR3 DNA follows: TGTGCAAGGCATCCGAGGCCCTACGAGCAGTACTTC.

V gene TRBV2 combines with J gene TRBJ1-1; D possibly corresponds to TRBD1 (5 bases). This CDR3 contains 14 residues. Looked up from germline, CDR1 is SNHLY and CDR2 is FYNNEI. V was cut by 7 bases and J by 5 bases, with 17 bases left in between. The CDR3 sequence is CASKKGVLWTEAFF. The CDR3, as DNA: TGTGCCAGCAAAAAAGGGGTACTTTGGACTGAAGCTTTCTTT.

CDR3 sequence (DNA): TGTGCCAGCAGCCGGACCGGGACTATCAGGTCACCCCTCCACTTT. Protein: CASSRTGTIRSPLHF. The rearrangement uses TRBV3-1 and TRBJ1-6, with D possibly TRBD1 on 5 matching bases. This CDR3 spans 15 amino acids. V was trimmed by 4 bases and J by 10 bases, leaving 17 bases between them. Germline V gives CDR1 LGHDT, CDR2 YNNKEL (reference sequence).

The chain has TRBV20-1 and TRBJ2-5; TRBD1 matches at 9 bases. The J call is doubtful: the DNA matches TRBJ2-7 better. Germline-derived CDR1 and CDR2 are DFQATT and SNEGSKA (reference sequence). CDR3 length: 16 amino acids. The CDR3 DNA follows: TGCAGTGTATATCCAGAAGACGGGACAGGGTTCTACGAGCAGTACTTC. Protein product: CSVYPEDGTGFYEQYF.

This clonotype was recorded a few times. This chain uses TRBV9 with TRBJ2-7; TRBD2 agrees at 9 bases. The J call is uncertain, as TRBJ2-5 better fits the DNA end. This CDR3 comprises 14 residues. Per the germline V gene, CDR1 is SGDLS and CDR2 is YYNGEE. The CDR3 sequence is CASSLGLAWETQYF. The CDR3 nucleotides read TGTGCCAGCAGCCTTGGACTAGCGTGGGAGACCCAGTACTTC.

This clonotype was counted between two and nine times. The chain couples TRBV29-1 to TRBJ2-3; 12 nucleotides match TRBD1. Germline CDR1 is SQVTM and CDR2 is ANQGSEA. The CDR3 runs 13 residues. V lost 7 bases, J lost 4 bases, and 3 bases stayed unmatched. CDR3 residues: CSGWDRGPDTQYF. Written as DNA, the CDR3 is TGCAGCGGATGGGACAGGGGGCCAGATACGCAGTATTTT.

The chain combines TRBV7-9 with TRBJ2-5, with 10 bases that match TRBD1. Germline assignment: CDR1 SEHNR and CDR2 FQNEAQ (reference sequence). With 8 bases clipped from V and 6 bases from J, the junction kept 9 bases outside the gene matches. The CDR3 runs 14 residues. The CDR3 coding sequence is TGTGCCAGCGGAGACAGGGGGCTTAAGAAGACCCAGTACTTC. This codes for CASGDRGLKKTQYF.

The chain combines TRBV11-2 with TRBJ1-6; D is uncertain. The CDR3 extends over 14 amino acids. V lost 2 bases and J 6 bases, leaving 8 bases between the germline ends. Germline values: CDR1 SGHAT, CDR2 FQNNGV. The chain's CDR3 is CASSLRSTNSPLHF. In DNA, the CDR3 is TGTGCCAGCAGCTTACGCAGTACTAATTCACCCCTCCACTTT.